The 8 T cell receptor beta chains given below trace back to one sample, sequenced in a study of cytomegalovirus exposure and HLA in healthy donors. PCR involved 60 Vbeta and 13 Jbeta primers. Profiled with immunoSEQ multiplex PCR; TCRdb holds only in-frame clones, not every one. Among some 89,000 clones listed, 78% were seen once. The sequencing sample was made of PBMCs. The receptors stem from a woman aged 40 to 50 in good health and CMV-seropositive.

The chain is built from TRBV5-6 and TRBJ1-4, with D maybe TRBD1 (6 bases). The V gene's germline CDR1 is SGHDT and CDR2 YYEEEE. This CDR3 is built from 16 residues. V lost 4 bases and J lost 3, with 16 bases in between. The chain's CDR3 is CASSTITGMSNEKLFF. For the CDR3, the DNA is TGTGCCAGCAGCACAATAACAGGGATGTCTAATGAAAAACTGTTTTTT.

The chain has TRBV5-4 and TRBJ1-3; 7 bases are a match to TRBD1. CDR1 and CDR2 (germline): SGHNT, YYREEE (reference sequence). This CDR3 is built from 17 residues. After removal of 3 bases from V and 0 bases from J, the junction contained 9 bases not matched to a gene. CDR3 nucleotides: TGTGCCAGCAGCTCCGGGACAGACTCCTACTCTGGAAACACCATATATTTT. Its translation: CASSSGTDSYSGNTIYF.

In DNA, the CDR3 is TGTGCCAGCTGGGGACAGGGGGCGAGGGGGACCCAGTACTTC. It translates to CASWGQGARGTQYF. The genes are TRBV2 and TRBJ2-5; 12 bases are a match to TRBD1. The junction had 8 bases not matched to a gene; V was cut back by 8 bases and J by 7 bases. CDR1 SNHLY and CDR2 FYNNEI come from the germline V gene. There are 14 residues in the CDR3. Full variable domain (outside the CDR3, taken from reference TRBV2 and TRBJ2-5): EPEVTQTPSHQVTQMGQEVILRCVPISNHLYFYWYRQILGQKVEFLVSFYNNEISEKSEIFDDQFSVERPDGSNFTLKIRSTKLEDSAMYFCASWGQGARGTQYFGPGTRLLVL.

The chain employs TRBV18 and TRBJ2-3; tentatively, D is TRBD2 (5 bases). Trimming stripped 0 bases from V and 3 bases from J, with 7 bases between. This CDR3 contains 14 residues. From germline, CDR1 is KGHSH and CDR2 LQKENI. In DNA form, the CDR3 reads TGTGCCAGCTCACCACCGCCGGGAACAGATACGCAGTATTTT. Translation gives CASSPPPGTDTQYF.

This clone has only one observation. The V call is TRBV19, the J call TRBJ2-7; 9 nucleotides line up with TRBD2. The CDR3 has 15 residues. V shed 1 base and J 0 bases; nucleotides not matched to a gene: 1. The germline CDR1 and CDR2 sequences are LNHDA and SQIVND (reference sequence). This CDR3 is CASSIVAGDSYEQYF. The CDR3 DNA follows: TGTGCCAGTAGTATAGTAGCGGGAGACTCCTACGAGCAGTACTTC.

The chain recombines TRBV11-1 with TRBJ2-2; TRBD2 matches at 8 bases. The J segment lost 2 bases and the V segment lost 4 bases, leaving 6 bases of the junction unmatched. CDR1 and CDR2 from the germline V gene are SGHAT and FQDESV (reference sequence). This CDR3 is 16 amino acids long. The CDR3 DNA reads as TGTGCCAGCAGCTGGGACCTAGCGGGTAACACCGGGGAGCTGTTTTTT. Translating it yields CASSWDLAGNTGELFF.

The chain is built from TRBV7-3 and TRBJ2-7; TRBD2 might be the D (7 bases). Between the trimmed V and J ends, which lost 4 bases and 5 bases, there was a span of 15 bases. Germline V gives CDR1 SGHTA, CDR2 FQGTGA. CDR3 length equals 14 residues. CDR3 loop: CASSSPGEGDEQYF. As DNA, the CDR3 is TGTGCCAGCAGCTCCCCCGGGGAGGGGGACGAGCAGTACTTC.

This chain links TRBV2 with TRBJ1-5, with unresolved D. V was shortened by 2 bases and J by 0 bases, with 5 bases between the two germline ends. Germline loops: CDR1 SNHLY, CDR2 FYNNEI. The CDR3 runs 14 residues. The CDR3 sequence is CASSENYSNQPQHF. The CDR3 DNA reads TGTGCCAGCAGTGAAAATTATAGCAATCAGCCCCAGCATTTT. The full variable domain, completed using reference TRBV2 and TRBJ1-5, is EPEVTQTPSHQVTQMGQEVILRCVPISNHLYFYWYRQILGQKVEFLVSFYNNEISEKSEIFDDQFSVERPDGSNFTLKIRSTKLEDSAMYFCASSENYSNQPQHFGDGTRLSIL.